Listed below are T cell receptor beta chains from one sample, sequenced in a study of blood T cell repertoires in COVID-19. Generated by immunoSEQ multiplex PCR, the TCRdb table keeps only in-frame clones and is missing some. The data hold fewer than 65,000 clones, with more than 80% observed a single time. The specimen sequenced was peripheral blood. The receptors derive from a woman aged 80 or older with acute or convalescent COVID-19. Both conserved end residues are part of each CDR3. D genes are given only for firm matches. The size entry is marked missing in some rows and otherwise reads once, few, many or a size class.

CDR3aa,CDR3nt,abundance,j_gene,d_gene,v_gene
CASRPGRNYGYTF,TGTGCCAGCAGGCCCGGCAGGAACTATGGCTACACCTTC,NA,TRBJ1-2,NA,TRBV5-6
CASSGGTSGYNEQFF,TGCGCCAGCAGCGGCGGGACTAGCGGTTACAATGAGCAGTTCTTC,NA,TRBJ2-1,TRBD2,TRBV5-1
CASSLVGRMANEQFF,TGTGCCAGCAGTTTAGTCGGGAGAATGGCGAATGAGCAGTTCTTC,few,TRBJ2-1,NA,TRBV28
CASSRTYEQYF,TGTGCCAGCAGTCGAACATACGAGCAGTACTTC,NA,TRBJ2-7,NA,TRBV6-2/TRBV6-3
CASSPRTGYSNQPQHF,TGTGCCAGCAGCCCTCGTACAGGATATAGCAATCAGCCCCAGCATTTT,NA,TRBJ1-5,NA,TRBV7-8
CASNEGQGSEQYF,TGTGCCAGCAACGAGGGACAGGGTTCCGAGCAGTACTTC,NA,TRBJ2-7,TRBD1,TRBV7-9
CASSQDQTSGSYNEQFF,TGTGCCAGCAGCCAAGATCAGACTAGCGGCTCCTACAATGAGCAGTTCTTC,NA,TRBJ2-1,TRBD2,TRBV4-2
CASSLGGRAIDTQYF,TGTGCCAGCAGCTTAGGCGGGAGGGCTATAGATACGCAGTATTTT,NA,TRBJ2-3,TRBD2,TRBV11-3
CASSRTVSSNQPQHF,TGTGCCAGCAGCCGGACAGTGAGTAGCAATCAGCCCCAGCATTTT,NA,TRBJ1-5,NA,TRBV6-5
CASSFVGGQEKLFF,TGTGCCAGCAGCTTTGTGGGGGGGCAGGAAAAACTGTTTTTT,NA,TRBJ1-4,NA,TRBV5-6
CASSPRQTNTEAFF,TGTGCCAGCAGCCCCAGGCAAACGAACACTGAAGCTTTCTTT,NA,TRBJ1-1,NA,TRBV7-2
CASSYSGQGSYEQYF,TGTGCCAGCAGTTACTCGGGACAGGGTTCCTACGAGCAGTACTTC,once,TRBJ2-7,TRBD1,TRBV6-5
CSPTSGFYNEQFF,TGCAGCCCGACTAGCGGGTTCTACAATGAGCAGTTCTTC,NA,TRBJ2-1,TRBD2,TRBV29-1
CSAGGGGYTF,TGCAGTGCGGGGGGAGGTGGCTACACCTTC,NA,TRBJ1-2,NA,TRBV20-1
CAWSVRGPGNQPQHF,TGTGCCTGGAGTGTAAGGGGCCCGGGCAATCAGCCCCAGCATTTT,NA,TRBJ1-5,NA,TRBV30
CAAGRDLPHNEQFF,TGTGCCGCGGGCCGGGATCTTCCCCACAATGAGCAGTTCTTC,NA,TRBJ2-1,NA,TRBV10-3
CASRRLAGVGSYEQYF,TGTGCCAGCAGACGACTAGCGGGAGTTGGCTCCTACGAGCAGTACTTC,NA,TRBJ2-7,TRBD2,TRBV27
CASSSSRDEQYF,TGTGCCAGCAGTTCAAGCAGGGACGAGCAGTACTTC,NA,TRBJ2-7,NA,TRBV2
CSASPSSTLNQPQHF,TGCAGTGCTAGTCCCTCTTCTACCCTCAATCAGCCCCAGCATTTT,NA,TRBJ1-5,NA,TRBV20-1
CASNPTGGTDTQYF,TGTGCCAGCAATCCAACGGGAGGAACAGATACGCAGTATTTT,NA,TRBJ2-3,TRBD2,TRBV6-5
CASSRFWGEETQYF,TGTGCCAGCAGCCGATTCTGGGGGGAGGAGACCCAGTACTTC,NA,TRBJ2-5,NA,TRBV16
CASSSGGVPAYEQYF,TGTGCCAGCAGCTCCGGGGGGGTACCAGCTTACGAGCAGTACTTC,NA,TRBJ2-7,NA,TRBV21-1
CATRPGPGQGSGNTIYF,TGTGCCACCAGACCAGGGCCGGGACAGGGTTCTGGAAACACCATATATTTT,NA,TRBJ1-3,TRBD1,TRBV15
CATSVVGAVETQYF,TGTGCCACCAGTGTAGTCGGCGCGGTAGAGACCCAGTACTTC,NA,TRBJ2-5,NA,TRBV24-1
CASIRGNTIYF,TGTGCCAGCATACGGGGAAACACCATATATTTT,NA,TRBJ1-3,NA,TRBV6-5
CASSLAGQGVQDTQYF,TGCGCCAGCAGCTTGGCCGGACAGGGGGTTCAAGATACGCAGTATTTT,NA,TRBJ2-3,TRBD1,TRBV5-1
CASSLRPSLAGGRDEQFF,TGTGCCAGCAGTTTACGTCCCTCTCTAGCGGGAGGGCGCGATGAGCAGTTCTTC,NA,TRBJ2-1,TRBD2,TRBV27
CASSQDRVGQPQHF,TGTGCCAGCAGCCAGGACAGGGTAGGTCAGCCCCAGCATTTT,NA,TRBJ1-5,TRBD1,TRBV5-5
CASSLLAGGHYEQYF,TGTGCCAGCAGCTTGTTAGCGGGAGGACACTACGAGCAGTACTTC,NA,TRBJ2-7,TRBD2,TRBV7-2
CASSLGVPNYGYTF,TGTGCCAGCAGCTTAGGAGTTCCTAACTATGGCTACACCTTC,NA,TRBJ1-2,NA,TRBV7-8
CASSPAGDTTDTQYF,TGTGCCAGCTCACCAGCAGGGGACACCACAGATACGCAGTATTTT,once,TRBJ2-3,NA,TRBV18
CASSLVPSGVTDTQYF,TGCGCCAGCAGCTTGGTGCCTAGCGGGGTAACAGATACGCAGTATTTT,few,TRBJ2-3,TRBD2,TRBV5-1
CASSLRQGGDEKLFF,TGTGCCAGCAGCCTCCGACAGGGAGGAGATGAAAAACTGTTTTTT,NA,TRBJ1-4,TRBD1,TRBV9
CASSPPGSYEQYF,TGTGCCAGCAGCCCCCCCGGCTCCTACGAGCAGTACTTC,NA,TRBJ2-7,NA,TRBV12-3/TRBV12-4
CASSQIMSSGNTIYF,TGTGCCAGCAGCCAAATCATGAGCTCTGGAAACACCATATATTTT,NA,TRBJ1-3,NA,TRBV3-1/TRBV3-2
CASSPFNYGYTF,TGTGCCAGTAGCCCCTTCAACTATGGCTACACCTTC,once,TRBJ1-2,NA,TRBV19
CASSDTGAGNTIYF,TGTGCCAGCAGTGACACAGGGGCTGGAAACACCATATATTTT,NA,TRBJ1-3,TRBD1,TRBV6-6
CATSRDSRGDEKLFF,TGTGCCACCAGCAGAGATAGCCGGGGGGATGAAAAACTGTTTTTT,NA,TRBJ1-4,NA,TRBV15
CASSHRRGTEAFF,TGTGCCAGCAGCCACCGAAGGGGCACTGAAGCTTTCTTT,NA,TRBJ1-1,NA,TRBV3-1/TRBV3-2
CASRRGQGDEKLFF,TGTGCCAGCCGGAGGGGGCAGGGGGATGAAAAACTGTTTTTT,NA,TRBJ1-4,TRBD1,TRBV6-1